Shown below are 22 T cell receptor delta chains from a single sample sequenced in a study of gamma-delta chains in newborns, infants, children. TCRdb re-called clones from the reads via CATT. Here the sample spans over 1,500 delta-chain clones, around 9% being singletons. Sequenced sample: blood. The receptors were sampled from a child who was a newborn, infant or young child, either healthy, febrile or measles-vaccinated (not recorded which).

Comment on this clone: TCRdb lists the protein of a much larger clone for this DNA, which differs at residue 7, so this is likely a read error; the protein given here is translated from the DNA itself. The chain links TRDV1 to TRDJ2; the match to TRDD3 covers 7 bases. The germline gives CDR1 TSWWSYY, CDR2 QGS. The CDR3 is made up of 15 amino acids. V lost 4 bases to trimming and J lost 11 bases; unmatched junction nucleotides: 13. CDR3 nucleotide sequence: TGTGCTCTTGGGGGTACTGAGGATACGAGGAGGCAACTCTTCTTT. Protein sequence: CALGGTEDTRRQLFF.

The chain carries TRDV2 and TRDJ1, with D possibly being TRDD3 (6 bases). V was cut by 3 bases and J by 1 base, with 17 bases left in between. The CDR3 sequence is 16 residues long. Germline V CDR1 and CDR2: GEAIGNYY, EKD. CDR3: CACDSLQGDSTDKLIF. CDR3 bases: TGTGCCTGTGACTCCCTCCAGGGGGACTCCACCGATAAACTCATCTTT.

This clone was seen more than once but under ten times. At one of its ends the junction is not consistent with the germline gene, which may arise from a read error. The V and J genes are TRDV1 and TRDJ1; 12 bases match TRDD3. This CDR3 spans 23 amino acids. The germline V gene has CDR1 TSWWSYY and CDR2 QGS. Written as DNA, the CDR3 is TGTGCTCTTGGGGTCGACCTTCCTACCAGTACTGGGGGATACTGTAAGTACACCGATAAGCTCATCTTT. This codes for CALGVDLPTSTGGYCKYTDKLIF.

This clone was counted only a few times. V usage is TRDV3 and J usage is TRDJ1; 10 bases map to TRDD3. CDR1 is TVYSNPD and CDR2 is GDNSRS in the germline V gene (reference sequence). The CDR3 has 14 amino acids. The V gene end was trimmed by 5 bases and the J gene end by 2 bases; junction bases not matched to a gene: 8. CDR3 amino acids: CAGGVLGDTDKLIF. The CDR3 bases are TGTGCCGGGGGGGTACTGGGGGATACCGATAAACTCATCTTT.

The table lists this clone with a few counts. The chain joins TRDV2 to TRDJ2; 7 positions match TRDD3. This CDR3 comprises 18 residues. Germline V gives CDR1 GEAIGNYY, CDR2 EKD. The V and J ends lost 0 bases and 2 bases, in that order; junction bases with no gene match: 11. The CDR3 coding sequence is TGTGCCTGTGACACCGGAAGGGGGGATCCCTCGTTGACAGCACAACTCTTCTTT. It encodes CACDTGRGDPSLTAQLFF.

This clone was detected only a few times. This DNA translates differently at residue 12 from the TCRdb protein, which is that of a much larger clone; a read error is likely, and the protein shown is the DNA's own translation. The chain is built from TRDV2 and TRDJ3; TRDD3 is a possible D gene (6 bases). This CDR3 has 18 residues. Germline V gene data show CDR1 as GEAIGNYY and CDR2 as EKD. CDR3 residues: CACDTGGPFSWYTRQMFF. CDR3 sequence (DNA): TGTGCCTGTGACACCGGGGGACCCTTCTCCTGGTACACCCGACAGATGTTTTTC.

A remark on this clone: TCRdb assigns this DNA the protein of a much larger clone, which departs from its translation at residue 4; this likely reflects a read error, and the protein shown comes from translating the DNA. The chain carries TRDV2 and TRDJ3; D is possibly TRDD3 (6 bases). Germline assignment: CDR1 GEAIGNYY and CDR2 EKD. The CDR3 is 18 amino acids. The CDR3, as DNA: TGTGCCTGTGCCACCGGGGGACCCTTCTCCTGGGACACCCGACAGATGTTTTTC. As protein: CACATGGPFSWDTRQMFF.

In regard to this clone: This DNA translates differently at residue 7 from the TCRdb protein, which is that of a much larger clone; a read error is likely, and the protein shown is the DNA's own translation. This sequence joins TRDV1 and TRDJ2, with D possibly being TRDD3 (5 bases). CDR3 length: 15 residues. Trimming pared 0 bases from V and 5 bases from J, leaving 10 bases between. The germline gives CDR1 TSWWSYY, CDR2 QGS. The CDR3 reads CALGELAIQTAQLFF. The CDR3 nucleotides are TGTGCTCTTGGGGAACTGGCGATACAAACAGCACAACTCTTCTTT.

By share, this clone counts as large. CDR3 amino acids: CACDTLGGSSWDTRQMFF. The CDR3 DNA reads as TGTGCCTGTGACACCCTGGGGGGTAGCTCCTGGGACACCCGACAGATGTTTTTC. The chain is built from TRDV2 and TRDJ3; 7 bases match TRDD3. CDR1 is GEAIGNYY and CDR2 is EKD in the germline V gene. The V segment lost 0 bases and the J segment 0 bases; nucleotides outside the gene matches: 4. This CDR3 is built from 18 residues.

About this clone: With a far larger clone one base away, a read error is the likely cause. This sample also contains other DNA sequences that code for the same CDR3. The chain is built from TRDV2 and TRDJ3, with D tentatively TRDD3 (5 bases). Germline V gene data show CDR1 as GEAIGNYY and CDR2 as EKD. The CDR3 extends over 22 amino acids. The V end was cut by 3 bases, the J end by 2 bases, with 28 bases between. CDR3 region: CACDRRCPLGDQTTWDTRQMFF. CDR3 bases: TGTGCCTGTGACCGCCGGTGCCCCCTAGGGGACCAGACCACCTGGGACACCCGACAGATGTTTTTC.

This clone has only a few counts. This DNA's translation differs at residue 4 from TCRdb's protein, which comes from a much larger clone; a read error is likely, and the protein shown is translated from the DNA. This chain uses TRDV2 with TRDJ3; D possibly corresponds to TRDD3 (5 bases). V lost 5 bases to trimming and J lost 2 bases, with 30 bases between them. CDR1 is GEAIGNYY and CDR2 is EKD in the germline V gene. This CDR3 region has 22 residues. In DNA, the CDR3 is TGTGCCTGTGGCCGCCGGTGCCCCTTAGGGGACCAGACCACCTGGGACACCCGACAGATGTTTTTC. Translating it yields CACGRRCPLGDQTTWDTRQMFF.

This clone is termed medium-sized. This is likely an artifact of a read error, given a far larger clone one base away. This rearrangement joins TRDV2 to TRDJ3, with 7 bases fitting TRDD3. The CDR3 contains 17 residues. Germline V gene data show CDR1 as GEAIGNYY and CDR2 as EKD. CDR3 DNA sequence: TGTGCCTGTGACACCTGGGGGAGCTCCTGGGGCACCCGACAGATGTTTTTC. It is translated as CACDTWGSSWGTRQMFF.

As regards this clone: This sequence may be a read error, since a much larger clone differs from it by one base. The CDR3 reads CACGTVRPPYWGPSSWDTRQMFF. CDR3 DNA: TGTGCCTGTGGCACCGTACGTCCCCCCTACTGGGGGCCCAGCTCCTGGGACACCCGACAGATGTTTTTC. The V call is TRDV2, the J call TRDJ3; TRDD3 agrees at 8 bases. Germline V gene sequence: CDR1 GEAIGNYY, CDR2 EKD. The CDR3 length is 23 residues.

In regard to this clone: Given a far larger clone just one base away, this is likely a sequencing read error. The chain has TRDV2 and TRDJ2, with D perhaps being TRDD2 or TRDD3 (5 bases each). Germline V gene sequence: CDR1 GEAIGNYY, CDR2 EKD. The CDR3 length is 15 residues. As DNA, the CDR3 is TGTGCCTGTCCGGGGGGCTTCCCTTTGACAGCACACCTCTTCTTT. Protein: CACPGGFPLTAHLFF.

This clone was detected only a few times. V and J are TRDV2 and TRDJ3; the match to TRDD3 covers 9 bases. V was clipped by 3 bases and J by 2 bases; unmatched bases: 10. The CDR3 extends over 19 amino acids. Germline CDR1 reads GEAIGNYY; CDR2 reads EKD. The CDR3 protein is CACDSGDTYTAWDTRQMFF. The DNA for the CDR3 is TGTGCCTGTGACTCCGGGGATACGTATACCGCCTGGGACACCCGACAGATGTTTTTC.

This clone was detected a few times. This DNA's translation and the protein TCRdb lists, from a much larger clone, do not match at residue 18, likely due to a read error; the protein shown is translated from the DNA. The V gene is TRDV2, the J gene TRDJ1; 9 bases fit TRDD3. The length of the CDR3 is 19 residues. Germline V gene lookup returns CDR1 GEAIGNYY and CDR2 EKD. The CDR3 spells CACDGLEGDTTRRTDKLTF. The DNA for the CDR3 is TGTGCCTGTGACGGCTTAGAGGGGGATACCACCCGTAGGACCGATAAACTCACATTT.

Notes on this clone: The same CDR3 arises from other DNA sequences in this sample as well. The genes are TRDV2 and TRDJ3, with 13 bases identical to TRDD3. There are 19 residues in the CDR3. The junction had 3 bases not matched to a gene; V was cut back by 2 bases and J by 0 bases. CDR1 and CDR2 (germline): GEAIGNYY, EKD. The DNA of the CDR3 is TGTGCCTGTGACAGACTGGGGGATACGAGCTCCTGGGACACCCGACAGATGTTTTTC. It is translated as CACDRLGDTSSWDTRQMFF.

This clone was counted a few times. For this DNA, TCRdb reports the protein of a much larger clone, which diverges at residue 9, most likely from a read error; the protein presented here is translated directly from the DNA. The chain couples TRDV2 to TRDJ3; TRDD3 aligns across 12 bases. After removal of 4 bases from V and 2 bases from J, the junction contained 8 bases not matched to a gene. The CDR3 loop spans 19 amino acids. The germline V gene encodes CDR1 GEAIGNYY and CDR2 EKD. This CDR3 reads CACEKLGDTRAWDTRQMFF. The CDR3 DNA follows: TGTGCCTGTGAGAAACTGGGGGATACCCGCGCCTGGGACACCCGACAGATGTTTTTC.

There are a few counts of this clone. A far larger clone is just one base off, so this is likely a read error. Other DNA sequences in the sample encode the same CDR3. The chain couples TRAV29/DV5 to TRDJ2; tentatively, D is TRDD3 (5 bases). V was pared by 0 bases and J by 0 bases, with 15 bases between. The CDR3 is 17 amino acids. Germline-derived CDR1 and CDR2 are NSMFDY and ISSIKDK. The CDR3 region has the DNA TGTGCAGCAAGCGTGTGGTGGGGAAGAGCTTTGACAGCACAACTCTTCTTT. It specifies CAASVWWGRALTAQLFF.

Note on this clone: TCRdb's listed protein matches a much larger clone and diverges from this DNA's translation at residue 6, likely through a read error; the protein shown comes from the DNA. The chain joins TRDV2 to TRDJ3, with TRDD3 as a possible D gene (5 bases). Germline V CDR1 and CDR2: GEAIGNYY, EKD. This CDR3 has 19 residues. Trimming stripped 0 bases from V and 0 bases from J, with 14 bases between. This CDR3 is CACDTGRGFSSWDTRQMFF. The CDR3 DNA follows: TGTGCCTGTGACACCGGCAGGGGGTTTAGCTCCTGGGACACCCGACAGATGTTTTTC.

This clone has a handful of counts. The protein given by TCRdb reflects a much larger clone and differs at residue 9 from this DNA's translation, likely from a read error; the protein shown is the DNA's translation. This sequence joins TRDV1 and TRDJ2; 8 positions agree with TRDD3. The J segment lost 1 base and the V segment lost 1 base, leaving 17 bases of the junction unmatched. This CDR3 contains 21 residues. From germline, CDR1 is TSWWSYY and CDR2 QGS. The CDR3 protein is CALGEPHSWYWGYFLTAQLFF. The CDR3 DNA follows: TGTGCTCTTGGGGAACCACATTCCTGGTACTGGGGGTACTTTTTGACAGCACAACTCTTCTTT.

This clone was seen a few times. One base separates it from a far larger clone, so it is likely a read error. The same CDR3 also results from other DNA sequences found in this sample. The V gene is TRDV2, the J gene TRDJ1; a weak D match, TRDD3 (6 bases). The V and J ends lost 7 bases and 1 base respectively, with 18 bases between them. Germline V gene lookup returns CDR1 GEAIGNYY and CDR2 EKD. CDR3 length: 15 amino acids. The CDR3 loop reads CACVGLDTGTDKLIF. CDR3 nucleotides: TGTGCCTGCGTAGGGTTGGATACTGGCACCGATAAACTCATCTTT.